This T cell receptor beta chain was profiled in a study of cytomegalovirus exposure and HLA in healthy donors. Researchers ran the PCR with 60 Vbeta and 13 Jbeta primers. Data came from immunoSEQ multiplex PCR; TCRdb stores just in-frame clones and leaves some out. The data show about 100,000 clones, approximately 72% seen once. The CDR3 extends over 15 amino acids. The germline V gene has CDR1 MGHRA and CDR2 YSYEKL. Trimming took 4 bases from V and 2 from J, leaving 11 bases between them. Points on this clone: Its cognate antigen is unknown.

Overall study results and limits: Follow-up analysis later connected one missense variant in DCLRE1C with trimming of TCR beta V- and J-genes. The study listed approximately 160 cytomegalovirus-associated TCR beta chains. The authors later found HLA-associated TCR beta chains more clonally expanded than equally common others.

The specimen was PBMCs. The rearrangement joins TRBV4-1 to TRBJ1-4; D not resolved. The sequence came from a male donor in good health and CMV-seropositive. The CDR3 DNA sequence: TGCGCCAGCAGCCCGACACGTCTTACTAATGAAAAACTGTTTTTT. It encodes CASSPTRLTNEKLFF.